Listed below are T cell receptor beta chains from one sample, sequenced in a study of graft-versus-host responses after intestinal transplantation. The protocol was immunoSEQ multiplex PCR, while the TCRdb copy is restricted to in-frame clones and leaves out a portion. In the table there are roughly 110,000 clones, 87% of which are singletons. The antigens these receptors bind are not known. The sample was unstimulated CD4+ T cells sorted from spleen or lymph node cells, taken before transplant. The receptors come from a human donor who was the organ donor for an intestinal transplant. Each CDR3 is given with its conserved first and last residue. A D gene is named only where the DNA matches it firmly. Size is omitted from some rows. Given values are once, few, many or a class for expanded clones.

j_call clone_size cdr3_length d_call v_call cdr3_nt cdr3_aa
TRBJ2-1 - 13 TRBD2 TRBV30 TGTGCTGCTGGGCGGGAGATTAGGAATGAGCAGTTCTTC CAAGREIRNEQFF
TRBJ2-2 - 16 - TRBV10-3 TGTGCCATCAGTGAGTCGTTGGGTGGGAGCACCGGGGAGCTGTTTTTT CAISESLGGSTGELFF
TRBJ2-7 - 13 - TRBV5-1 TGCGCCAGCAGCACCGGACAGATTTACGAGCAGTACTTC CASSTGQIYEQYF
TRBJ2-7 - 16 - TRBV4-1 TGCGCCAGCAGCCCGGGTTGGGGCCGTTCAACCTACGAGCAGTACTTC CASSPGWGRSTYEQYF
TRBJ2-3 - 15 TRBD1 TRBV5-1 TGCGCCAGCAGCGGACAGGGCGGTGGATTGGATACGCAGTATTTT CASSGQGGGLDTQYF
TRBJ2-7 - 16 TRBD2 TRBV6-1 TGTGCCAGCAGTGGAAAAAAAGCGGGAGTAGCCTACGAGCAGTACTTC CASSGKKAGVAYEQYF
TRBJ2-7 - 14 - TRBV5-1 TGCGCCAGCAGCTTGGACAGTCCTCCCTACGAGCAGTACTTC CASSLDSPPYEQYF
TRBJ2-7 - 14 TRBD1 TRBV5-1 TGCGCCAGCAGCGGCGGGACAGGGGATTACGAGCAGTACTTC CASSGGTGDYEQYF
TRBJ1-1 - 13 TRBD1 TRBV6-5 TGTGCCAGCAGTGACAGGGTGGTTACTGAAGCTTTCTTT CASSDRVVTEAFF
TRBJ1-1 once 16 TRBD1 TRBV4-1 TGCGCCAGCAGCCAGCTCGAACAGGGGACGTACACTGAAGCTTTCTTT CASSQLEQGTYTEAFF
TRBJ1-1 - 14 - TRBV29-1 TGCAGCGCCTCCGCACAGGCCTTGAACACTGAAGCTTTCTTT CSASAQALNTEAFF
TRBJ1-5 - 13 - TRBV6-1 TGTGCCAGCAGTGGGACAGTGAGTGGGCCCCAGCATTTT CASSGTVSGPQHF
TRBJ1-1 once 13 - TRBV6-5 TGTGCCAGCAGCTACGACAGTGATACTGAAGCTTTCTTT CASSYDSDTEAFF
TRBJ2-4 once 13 TRBD1 TRBV7-3 TGTGCCAGCAGCTTATTACAGGGGGGCATTCAGTACTTC CASSLLQGGIQYF
TRBJ2-3 - 16 - TRBV9 TGTGCCAGCAGCGTACAGGCCCGGCTAGACACAGATACGCAGTATTTT CASSVQARLDTDTQYF
TRBJ2-3 once 16 - TRBV21-1 TGTGCCAGCAGCAAAGTTGAACAGCAGACCACAGATACGCAGTATTTT CASSKVEQQTTDTQYF
TRBJ1-2 - 13 TRBD1 TRBV27 TGTGCCAGCAGTCGCGGGACAGGGTGGGGCTACACCTTC CASSRGTGWGYTF
TRBJ2-7 - 16 - TRBV18 TGTGCCAGCTCATCGACCCGACACGGCGCTGGCGGGGAGCAGTACTTC CASSSTRHGAGGEQYF
TRBJ1-4 - 14 - TRBV11-2 TGTGCCAGCAGCTTAGTGGGAACAGTTGGAAAACTGTTTTTT CASSLVGTVGKLFF
TRBJ2-3 - 14 TRBD2 TRBV5-4 TGTGCCAGCAGCTTGTCTAGCGGACAAGATACGCAGTATTTT CASSLSSGQDTQYF
TRBJ2-1 - 15 - TRBV4-1 TGCGCCAGCAGCCAGACAGCCGGCTCCTACAATGAGCAGTTCTTC CASSQTAGSYNEQFF
TRBJ2-1 - 15 - TRBV4-2 TGTGCCAGCAGCCAAGATAGGGCCCCCCGCGGTGAGCAGTTCTTC CASSQDRAPRGEQFF
TRBJ2-4 - 18 - TRBV4-1 TGCGCCAGCAGCCTGGGCAGGTTCGATGGTGTAGCCAAAAACATTCAGTACTTC CASSLGRFDGVAKNIQYF
TRBJ2-2 few 14 - TRBV10-1 TGCGCCAGCAGTGGTCAGTCAGGGGCCGGGGAGCTGTTTTTT CASSGQSGAGELFF
TRBJ1-1 few 15 - TRBV5-1 TGCGCCAGCAGCTTGGATGGTCAGGGGAACACTGAAGCTTTCTTT CASSLDGQGNTEAFF
TRBJ1-2 - 14 - TRBV10-3 TGTGCCATCAGTGAGTCGGAGGGAGGCTATGGCTACACCTTC CAISESEGGYGYTF
TRBJ1-3 - 14 TRBD1 TRBV19 TGTGCCACCTCGGGACAGAGCTCTGGAAACACCATATATTTT CATSGQSSGNTIYF
TRBJ2-5 - 15 TRBD2 TRBV4-1 TGCGCCAGCAGCCAAGGGGGACTAGCACAAGAGACCCAGTACTTC CASSQGGLAQETQYF
TRBJ2-2 - 20 TRBD2 TRBV15 TGTGCCACCAGCGCACGAAGACTAGCGGGAGTGGGAAGAAACACCGGGGAGCTGTTTTTT CATSARRLAGVGRNTGELFF
TRBJ1-1 - 17 TRBD1 TRBV5-1 TGCGCCAGCAGCGTAGGACAGGAAAGACCTAAGAACACTGAAGCTTTCTTT CASSVGQERPKNTEAFF
TRBJ2-2 - 15 - TRBV7-9 TGTGCCAGCAGCCCAGGGGGGAGAAACACCGGGGAGCTGTTTTTT CASSPGGRNTGELFF
TRBJ1-1 - 15 - TRBV4-2 TGTGCCAGCAGCCTCCCGACGGGGGGGACCGGTGAAGCTTTCTTT CASSLPTGGTGEAFF
TRBJ1-1 - 14 TRBD1 TRBV6-5 TGTGCCAGCAGACGGGACAGGCCTAACACTGAAGCTTTCTTT CASRRDRPNTEAFF
TRBJ1-1 once 13 - TRBV6-5 TGTGCCAGCAGTGCCAGGGCGAACACTGAAGCTTTCTTT CASSARANTEAFF
TRBJ2-5 - 13 - TRBV7-9 TGTGCCAGCAGCGGTGGGTTCCGGGAGACCCAGTACTTC CASSGGFRETQYF
TRBJ2-1 - 18 TRBD2 TRBV18 TGTGCCAGCTCACCGGGACTAGCGGGGGTTCGCCGCCACAATGAGCAGTTCTTC CASSPGLAGVRRHNEQFF
TRBJ2-5 few 14 TRBD1 TRBV7-7 TGTGCCAGCAGCTCAAACAGGGGTCGAGAGACCCAGTACTTC CASSSNRGRETQYF
TRBJ2-7 - 14 - TRBV10-3 TGTGCCATCAGTGAATGGCAGAGCTCCTACGAGCAGTACTTC CAISEWQSSYEQYF
TRBJ1-4 once 16 TRBD1 TRBV7-8 TGTGCCAGCAGCTATCCCAGGGGGCAAGGAGGAGAAAAACTGTTTTTT CASSYPRGQGGEKLFF
TRBJ2-2 - 14 TRBD2 TRBV6-7 TGTGCCAGCCGGACTAGCGGAGTCACCGGGGAGCTGTTTTTT CASRTSGVTGELFF
TRBJ2-6 - 15 - TRBV6-6 TGTGCCAGCTCGCCGAGACTAGGTTTGGCCAACGTCCTGACTTTC CASSPRLGLANVLTF
TRBJ2-2 - 16 - TRBV7-8 TGTGCCAGCAGCTTAGCGGAGCTATCGAACACCGGGGAGCTGTTTTTT CASSLAELSNTGELFF
TRBJ2-2 - 15 - TRBV15 TGTGCCACCAGCAGAGTGACCCGACCTTCCGGGGAGCTGTTTTTT CATSRVTRPSGELFF
TRBJ1-2 - 14 - TRBV18 TGTGCCAGCTCACCAAGGGAGGGGAGATATGGCTACACCTTC CASSPREGRYGYTF
TRBJ1-5 - 15 - TRBV6-6 TGTGCCAGCAAAAACCGGGGCTCTCCCGATCAGCCCCAGCATTTT CASKNRGSPDQPQHF
TRBJ1-6 - 14 - TRBV5-1 TGCGCCAGCAGCTTGGGACAGCCCAGTTCACCCCTCCACTTT CASSLGQPSSPLHF
TRBJ2-2 - 12 - TRBV6-5 TGTGCCAGCAGTTCGCGCACCGGGGAGCTGTTTTTT CASSSRTGELFF